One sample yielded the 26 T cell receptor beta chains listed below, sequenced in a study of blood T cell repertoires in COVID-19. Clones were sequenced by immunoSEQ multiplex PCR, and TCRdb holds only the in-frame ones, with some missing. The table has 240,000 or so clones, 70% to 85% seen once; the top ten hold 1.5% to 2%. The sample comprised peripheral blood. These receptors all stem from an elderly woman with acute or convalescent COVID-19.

The CDR3: CASSFRLGQGMGNEQFF. The DNA for the CDR3 is TGTGCCAGCAGTTTCCGTCTGGGACAGGGGATGGGCAATGAGCAGTTCTTC. V usage is TRBV27 and J usage is TRBJ2-1, with 10 bases identical to TRBD1. From germline, CDR1 is MNHEY and CDR2 SMNVEV (reference sequence). The ends lost 3 bases at V and 6 bases at J; junction bases unmatched: 11. The CDR3 extends over 17 amino acids.

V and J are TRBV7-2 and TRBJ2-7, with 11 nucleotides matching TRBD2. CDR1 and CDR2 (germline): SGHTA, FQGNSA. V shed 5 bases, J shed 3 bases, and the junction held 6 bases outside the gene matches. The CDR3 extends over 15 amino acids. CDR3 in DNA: TGTGCCAGCAGCCAAACCGGGACTAGCGGCTACGAGCAGTACTTC. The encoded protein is CASSQTGTSGYEQYF. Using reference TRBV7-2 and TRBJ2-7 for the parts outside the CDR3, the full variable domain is GAGVSQSPSNKVTEKGKDVELRCDPISGHTALYWYRQSLGQGLEFLIYFQGNSAPDKSGLPSDRFSAERTGGSVSTLTIQRTQQEDSAVYLCASSQTGTSGYEQYFGPGTRLTVT.

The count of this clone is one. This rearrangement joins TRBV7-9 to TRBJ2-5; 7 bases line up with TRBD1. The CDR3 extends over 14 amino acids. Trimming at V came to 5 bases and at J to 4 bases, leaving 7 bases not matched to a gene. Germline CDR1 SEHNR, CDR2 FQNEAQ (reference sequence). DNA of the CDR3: TGTGCCAGCAGCCCGACAGGGATTCCAGAGACCCAGTACTTC. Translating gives CASSPTGIPETQYF.

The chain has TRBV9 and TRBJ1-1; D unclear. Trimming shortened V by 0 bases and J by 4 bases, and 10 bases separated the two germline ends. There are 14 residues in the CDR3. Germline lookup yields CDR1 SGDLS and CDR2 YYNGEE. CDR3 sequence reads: CASSVEAGVTEAFF. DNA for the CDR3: TGTGCCAGCAGCGTAGAGGCCGGGGTCACTGAAGCTTTCTTT.

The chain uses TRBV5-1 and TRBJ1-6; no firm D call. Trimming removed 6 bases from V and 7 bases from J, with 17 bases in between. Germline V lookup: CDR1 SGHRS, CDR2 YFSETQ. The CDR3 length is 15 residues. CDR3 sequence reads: CASTHEGWPNSPLHF. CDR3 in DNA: TGCGCCAGCACCCACGAGGGTTGGCCAAATTCACCCCTCCACTTT.

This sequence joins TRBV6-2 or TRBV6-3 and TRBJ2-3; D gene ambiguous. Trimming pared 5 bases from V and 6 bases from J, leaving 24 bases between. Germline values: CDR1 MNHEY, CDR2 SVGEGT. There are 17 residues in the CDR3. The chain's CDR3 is CASSHASRIMRSDTQYF. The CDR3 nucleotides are TGTGCCAGCAGTCACGCATCCCGAATAATGAGGTCGGATACGCAGTATTTT.

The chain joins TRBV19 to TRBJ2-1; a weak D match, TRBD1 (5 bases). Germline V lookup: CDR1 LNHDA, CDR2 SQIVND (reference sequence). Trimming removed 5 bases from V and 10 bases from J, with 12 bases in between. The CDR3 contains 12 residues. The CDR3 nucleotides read TGTGCCAGTAGTTTTACAGGTAGAGAGCAGTTCTTC. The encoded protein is CASSFTGREQFF.

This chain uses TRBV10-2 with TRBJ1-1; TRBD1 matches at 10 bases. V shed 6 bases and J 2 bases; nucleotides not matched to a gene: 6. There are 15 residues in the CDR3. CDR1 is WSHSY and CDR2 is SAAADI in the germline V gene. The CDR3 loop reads CASSSRDRGNTEAFF. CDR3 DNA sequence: TGCGCCAGCAGCAGCCGGGACAGGGGTAACACTGAAGCTTTCTTT.

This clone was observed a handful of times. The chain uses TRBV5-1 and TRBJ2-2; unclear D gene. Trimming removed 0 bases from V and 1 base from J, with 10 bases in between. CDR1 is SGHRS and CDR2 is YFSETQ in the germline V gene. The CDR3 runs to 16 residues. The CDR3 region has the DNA TGCGCCAGCAGCTTGGCCGCGAACTTGAACACCGGGGAGCTGTTTTTT. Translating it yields CASSLAANLNTGELFF.

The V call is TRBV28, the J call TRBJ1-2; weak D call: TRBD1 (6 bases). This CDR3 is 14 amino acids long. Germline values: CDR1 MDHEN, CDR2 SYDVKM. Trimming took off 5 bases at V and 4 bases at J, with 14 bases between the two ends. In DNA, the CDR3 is TGTGCCAGCAGTCAAACAGGGCCGACCTATGGCTACACCTTC. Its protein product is CASSQTGPTYGYTF.

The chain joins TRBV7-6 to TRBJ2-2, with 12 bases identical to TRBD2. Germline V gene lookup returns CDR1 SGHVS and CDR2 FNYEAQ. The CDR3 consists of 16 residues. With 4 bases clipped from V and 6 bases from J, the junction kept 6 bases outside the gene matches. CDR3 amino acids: CASSSTTSGRAGELFF. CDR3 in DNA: TGTGCCAGCAGCTCCACGACTAGCGGGAGAGCCGGGGAGCTGTTTTTT.

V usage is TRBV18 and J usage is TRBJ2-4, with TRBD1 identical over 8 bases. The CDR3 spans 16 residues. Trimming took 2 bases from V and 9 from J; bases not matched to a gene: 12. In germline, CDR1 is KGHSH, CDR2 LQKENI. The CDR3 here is CASSPASDRVNRIQYF. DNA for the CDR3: TGTGCCAGCTCACCAGCTTCGGACAGGGTCAATCGCATTCAGTACTTC.

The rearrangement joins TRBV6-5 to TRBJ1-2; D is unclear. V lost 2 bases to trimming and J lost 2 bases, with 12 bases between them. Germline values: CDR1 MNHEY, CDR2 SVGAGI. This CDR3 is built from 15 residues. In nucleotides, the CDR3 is TGTGCCAGCAGTTACGGGAACTCGGGAAACTATGGCTACACCTTC. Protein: CASSYGNSGNYGYTF.

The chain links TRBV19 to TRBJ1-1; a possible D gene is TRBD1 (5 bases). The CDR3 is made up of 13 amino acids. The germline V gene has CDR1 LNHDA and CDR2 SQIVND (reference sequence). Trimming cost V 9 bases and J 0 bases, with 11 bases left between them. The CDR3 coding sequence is TGTGCCAGCAGGGATTTCATGAACACTGAAGCTTTCTTT. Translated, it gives CASRDFMNTEAFF.

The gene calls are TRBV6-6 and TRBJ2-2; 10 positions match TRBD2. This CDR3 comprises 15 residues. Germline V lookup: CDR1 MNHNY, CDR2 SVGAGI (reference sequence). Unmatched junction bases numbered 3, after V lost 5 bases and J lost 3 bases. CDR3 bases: TGTGCCAGCAGTGATAGCGGGGGGTACACCGGGGAGCTGTTTTTT. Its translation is CASSDSGGYTGELFF.

CDR3 residues: CASSYPTGSTDTQYF. As DNA, the CDR3 is TGTGCCAGCAGTTACCCGACAGGGTCCACAGATACGCAGTATTTT. The chain couples TRBV6-6 to TRBJ2-3; 7 bases match TRBD1. The germline CDR1 and CDR2 sequences are MNHNY and SVGAGI (reference sequence). The ends lost 2 bases at V and 2 bases at J; junction bases unmatched: 4. The CDR3 totals 15 residues.

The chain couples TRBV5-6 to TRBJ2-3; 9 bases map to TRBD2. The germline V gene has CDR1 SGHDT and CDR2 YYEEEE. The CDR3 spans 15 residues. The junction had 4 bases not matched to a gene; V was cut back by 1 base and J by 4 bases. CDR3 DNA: TGTGCCAGCAGCTTGTGGCGGGAGGGCGCAGATACGCAGTATTTT. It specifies CASSLWREGADTQYF.

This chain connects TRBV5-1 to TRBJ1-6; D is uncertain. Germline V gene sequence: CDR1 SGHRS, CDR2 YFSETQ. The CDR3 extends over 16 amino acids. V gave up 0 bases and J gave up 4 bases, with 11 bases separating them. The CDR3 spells CASSLDPTGYNSPLHF. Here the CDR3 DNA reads TGCGCCAGCAGCTTGGACCCCACGGGGTATAATTCACCCCTCCACTTT.

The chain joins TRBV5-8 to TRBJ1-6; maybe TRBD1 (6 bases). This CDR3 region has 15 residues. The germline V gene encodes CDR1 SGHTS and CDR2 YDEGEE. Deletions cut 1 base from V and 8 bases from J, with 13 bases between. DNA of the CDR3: TGTGCCAGCAGCTTGTTAGCAGGGGACGATTCACCCCTCCACTTT. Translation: CASSLLAGDDSPLHF.

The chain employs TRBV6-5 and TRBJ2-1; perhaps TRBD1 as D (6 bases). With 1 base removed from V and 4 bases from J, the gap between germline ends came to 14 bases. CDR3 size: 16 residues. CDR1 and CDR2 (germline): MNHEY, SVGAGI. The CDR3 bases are TGTGCCAGCAGTTACTGGGCAGGGGTCGGGTACAATGAGCAGTTCTTC. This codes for CASSYWAGVGYNEQFF.

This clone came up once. The CDR3 DNA sequence: TGTGCCAGCACCCCCCGGGTTGGGAACACTGAAGCTTTCTTT. As protein: CASTPRVGNTEAFF. The genes are TRBV7-9 and TRBJ1-1; D gene uncertain. The CDR3 runs 14 residues. CDR1 and CDR2 (germline): SEHNR, FQNEAQ (reference sequence). Trimming removed 7 bases at V and 1 base at J, with 13 bases between. Combining the CDR3 with reference TRBV7-9 and TRBJ1-1 gives the whole variable domain DTGVSQNPRHKITKRGQNVTFRCDPISEHNRLYWYRQTLGQGPEFLTYFQNEAQLEKSRLLSDRFSAERPKGSFSTLEIQRTEQGDSAMYLCASTPRVGNTEAFFGQGTRLTVV.

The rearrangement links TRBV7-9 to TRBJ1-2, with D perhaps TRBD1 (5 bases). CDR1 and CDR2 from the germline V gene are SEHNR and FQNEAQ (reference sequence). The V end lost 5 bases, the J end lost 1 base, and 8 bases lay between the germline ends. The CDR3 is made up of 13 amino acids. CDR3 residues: CASSQQVNYGYTF. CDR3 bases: TGTGCCAGCAGCCAACAGGTTAACTATGGCTACACCTTC.

CDR3 region: CASSVIGAGELFF. The CDR3 bases are TGTGCCAGCAGCGTCATAGGGGCCGGGGAGCTGTTTTTT. The chain carries TRBV9 and TRBJ2-2; D may be TRBD1 (5 bases). Germline CDR1 reads SGDLS; CDR2 reads YYNGEE. V dropped 2 bases and J dropped 6 bases, with 8 bases sitting between them. This CDR3 contains 13 residues. Looking up the rest from reference TRBV9 and TRBJ2-2 gives the full variable domain: DSGVTQTPKHLITATGQRVTLRCSPRSGDLSVYWYQQSLDQGLQFLIQYYNGEERAKGNILERFSAQQFPDLHSELNLSSLELGDSALYFCASSVIGAGELFFGEGSRLTVL.

The CDR3 loop is CSSLSQRGADTQYF. CDR3 in DNA: TGCAGCTCCCTTTCCCAGCGGGGGGCAGATACGCAGTATTTT. This sequence joins TRBV29-1 and TRBJ2-3; the match to TRBD2 covers 9 bases. This CDR3 is 14 amino acids long. Germline V lookup: CDR1 SQVTM, CDR2 ANQGSEA. After removal of 8 bases from V and 4 bases from J, the junction contained 10 bases not matched to a gene.

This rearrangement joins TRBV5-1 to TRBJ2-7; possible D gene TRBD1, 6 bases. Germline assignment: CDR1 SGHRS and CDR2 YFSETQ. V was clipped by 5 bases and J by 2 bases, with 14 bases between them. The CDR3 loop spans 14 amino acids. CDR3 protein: CASRALAGAYEQYF. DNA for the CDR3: TGCGCCAGCAGAGCTTTGGCAGGGGCCTACGAGCAGTACTTC.

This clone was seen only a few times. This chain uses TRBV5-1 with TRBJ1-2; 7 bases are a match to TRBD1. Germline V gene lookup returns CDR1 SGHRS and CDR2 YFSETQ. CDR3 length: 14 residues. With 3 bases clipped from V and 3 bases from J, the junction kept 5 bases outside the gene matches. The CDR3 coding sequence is TGCGCCAGCAGCTCCGGGACAGCCTACTATGGCTACACCTTC. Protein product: CASSSGTAYYGYTF.